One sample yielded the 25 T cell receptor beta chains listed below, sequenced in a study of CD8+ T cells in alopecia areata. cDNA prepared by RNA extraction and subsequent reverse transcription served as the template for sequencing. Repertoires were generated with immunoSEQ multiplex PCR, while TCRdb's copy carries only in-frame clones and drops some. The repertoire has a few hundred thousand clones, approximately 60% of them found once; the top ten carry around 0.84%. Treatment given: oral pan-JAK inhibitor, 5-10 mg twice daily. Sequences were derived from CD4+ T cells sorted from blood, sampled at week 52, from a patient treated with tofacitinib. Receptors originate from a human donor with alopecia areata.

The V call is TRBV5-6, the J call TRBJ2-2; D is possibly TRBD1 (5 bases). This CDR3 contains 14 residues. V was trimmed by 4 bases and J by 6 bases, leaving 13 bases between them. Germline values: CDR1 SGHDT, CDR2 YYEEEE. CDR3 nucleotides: TGTGCCAGCAGCCGGCAGGGTTTTGCCGGGGAGCTGTTTTTT. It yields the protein CASSRQGFAGELFF.

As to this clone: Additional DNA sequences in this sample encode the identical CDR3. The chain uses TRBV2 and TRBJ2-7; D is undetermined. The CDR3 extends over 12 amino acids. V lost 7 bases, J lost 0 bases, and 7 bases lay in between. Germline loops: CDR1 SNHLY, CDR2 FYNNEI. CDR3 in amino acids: CASNRDSYEQYF. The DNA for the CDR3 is TGTGCCAGCAATAGGGACTCCTACGAGCAGTACTTC.

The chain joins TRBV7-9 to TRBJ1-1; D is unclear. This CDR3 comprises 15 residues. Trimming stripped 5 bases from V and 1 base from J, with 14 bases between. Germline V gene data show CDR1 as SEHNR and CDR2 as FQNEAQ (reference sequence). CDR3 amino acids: CASSNDWRPNTEAFF. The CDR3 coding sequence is TGTGCCAGCAGCAACGATTGGCGTCCGAACACTGAAGCTTTCTTT.

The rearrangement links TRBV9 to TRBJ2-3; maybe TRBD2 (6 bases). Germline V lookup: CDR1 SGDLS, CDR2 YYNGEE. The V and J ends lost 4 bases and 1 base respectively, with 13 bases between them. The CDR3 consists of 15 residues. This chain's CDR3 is CASSSAGPRTDTQYF. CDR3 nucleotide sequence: TGTGCCAGCAGCTCCGCGGGGCCACGCACAGATACGCAGTATTTT.

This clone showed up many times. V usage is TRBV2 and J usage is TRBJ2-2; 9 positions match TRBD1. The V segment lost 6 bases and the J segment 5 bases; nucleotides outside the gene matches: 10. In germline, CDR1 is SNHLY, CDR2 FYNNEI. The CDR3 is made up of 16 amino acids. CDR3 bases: TGTGCCAGCAGCCCGGGACAGGGAGCGGCTACCGGGGAGCTGTTTTTT. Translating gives CASSPGQGAATGELFF.

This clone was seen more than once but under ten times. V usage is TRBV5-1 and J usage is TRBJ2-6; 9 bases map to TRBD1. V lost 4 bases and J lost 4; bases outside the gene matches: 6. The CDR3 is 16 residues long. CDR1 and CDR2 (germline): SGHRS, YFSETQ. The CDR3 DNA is TGCGCCAGCAGCGGGTGGACAGGGGCCGGGGCCAACGTCCTGACTTTC. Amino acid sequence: CASSGWTGAGANVLTF.

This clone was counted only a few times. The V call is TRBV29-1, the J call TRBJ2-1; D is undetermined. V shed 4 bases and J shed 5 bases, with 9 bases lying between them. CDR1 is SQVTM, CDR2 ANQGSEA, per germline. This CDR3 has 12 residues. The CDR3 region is CSVVRRNNEQFF. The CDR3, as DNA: TGCAGCGTTGTAAGGAGAAACAATGAGCAGTTCTTC.

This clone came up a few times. CDR3: CASSEAYTIYF. In DNA, the CDR3 is TGTGCCAGCAGTGAAGCGTACACCATATATTTT. The rearrangement links TRBV25-1 to TRBJ1-3; no reliable D call. Between the trimmed V and J ends, which lost 2 bases and 8 bases, there was a span of 4 bases. Germline CDR1 reads MGHDK; CDR2 reads SYGVNS. The CDR3 loop spans 11 amino acids.

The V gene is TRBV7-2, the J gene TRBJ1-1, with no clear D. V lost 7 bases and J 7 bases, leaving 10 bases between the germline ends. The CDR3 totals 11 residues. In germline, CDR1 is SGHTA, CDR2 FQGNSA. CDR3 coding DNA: TGTGCCAGCAAAAACGACGGTGAAGCTTTCTTT. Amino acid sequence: CASKNDGEAFF.

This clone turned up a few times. The CDR3 DNA sequence: TGTGCCAGCAGCTTAACATCGAACTCCTACAATGAGCAGTTCTTC. This translates into CASSLTSNSYNEQFF. The chain employs TRBV7-3 and TRBJ2-1; D is unclear. Trimming took 0 bases from V and 0 from J, leaving 6 bases between them. From germline, CDR1 is SGHTA and CDR2 FQGTGA. The CDR3 has 15 residues.

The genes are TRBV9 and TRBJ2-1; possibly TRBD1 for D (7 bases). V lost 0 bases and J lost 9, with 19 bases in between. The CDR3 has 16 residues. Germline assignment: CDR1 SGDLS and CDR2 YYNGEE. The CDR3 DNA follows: TGTGCCAGCAGCGTAGAACCAGGGGGGTTTTCGGGTGAGCAGTTCTTC. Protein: CASSVEPGGFSGEQFF.

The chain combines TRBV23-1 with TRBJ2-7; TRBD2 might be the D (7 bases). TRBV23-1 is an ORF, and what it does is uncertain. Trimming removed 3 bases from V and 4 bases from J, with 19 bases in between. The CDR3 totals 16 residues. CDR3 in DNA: TGCGCCAGCAGTCATCGGACCCCGGGGGGCTGGTACGAGCAGTACTTC. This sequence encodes CASSHRTPGGWYEQYF.

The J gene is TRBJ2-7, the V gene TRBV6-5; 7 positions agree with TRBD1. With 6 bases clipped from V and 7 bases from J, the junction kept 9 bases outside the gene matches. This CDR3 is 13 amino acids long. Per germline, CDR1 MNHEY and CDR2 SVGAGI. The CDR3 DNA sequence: TGTGCCAGCAGCCAGACAGGGTTTGGGGAGCAGTACTTC. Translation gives CASSQTGFGEQYF.

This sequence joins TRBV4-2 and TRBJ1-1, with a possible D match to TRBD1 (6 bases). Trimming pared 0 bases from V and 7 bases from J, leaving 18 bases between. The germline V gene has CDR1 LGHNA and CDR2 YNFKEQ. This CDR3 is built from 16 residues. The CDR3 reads CASSQDKVWGAGEAFF. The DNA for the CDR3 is TGTGCCAGCAGCCAAGATAAAGTGTGGGGGGCGGGTGAAGCTTTCTTT.

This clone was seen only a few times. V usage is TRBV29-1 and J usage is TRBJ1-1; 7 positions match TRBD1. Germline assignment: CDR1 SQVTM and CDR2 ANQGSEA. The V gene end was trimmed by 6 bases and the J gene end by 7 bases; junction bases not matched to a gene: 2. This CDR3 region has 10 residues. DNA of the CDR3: TGCAGCGTCGGACAGGTTGAAGCTTTCTTT. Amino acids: CSVGQVEAFF.

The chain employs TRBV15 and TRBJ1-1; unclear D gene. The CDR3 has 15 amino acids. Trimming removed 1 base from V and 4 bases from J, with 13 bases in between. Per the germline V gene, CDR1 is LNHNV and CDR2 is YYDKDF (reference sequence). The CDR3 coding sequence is TGTGCCACCAGCAGAGTAACGGGAAGGTCCACTGAAGCTTTCTTT. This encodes CATSRVTGRSTEAFF.

This CDR3 reads CSVEGPGSTDTQYF. The CDR3 DNA reads TGCAGCGTTGAAGGCCCAGGTTCCACAGATACGCAGTATTTT. This rearrangement joins TRBV29-1 to TRBJ2-3; unclear D gene. With 1 base removed from V and 2 bases from J, the gap between germline ends came to 10 bases. This CDR3 contains 14 residues. Germline V gene data show CDR1 as SQVTM and CDR2 as ANQGSEA.

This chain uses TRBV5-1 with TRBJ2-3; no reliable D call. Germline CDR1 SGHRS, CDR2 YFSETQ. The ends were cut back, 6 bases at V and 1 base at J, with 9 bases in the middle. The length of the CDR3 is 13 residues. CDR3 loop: CASTIERTDTQYF. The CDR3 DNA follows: TGCGCCAGCACAATCGAACGCACAGATACGCAGTATTTT.

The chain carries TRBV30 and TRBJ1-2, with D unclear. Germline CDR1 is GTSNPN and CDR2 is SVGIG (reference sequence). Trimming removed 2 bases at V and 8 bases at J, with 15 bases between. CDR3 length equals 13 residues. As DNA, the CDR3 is TGTGCCTGGAGTTTGGTTACGGTCCGCGGCTACACCTTC. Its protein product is CAWSLVTVRGYTF.

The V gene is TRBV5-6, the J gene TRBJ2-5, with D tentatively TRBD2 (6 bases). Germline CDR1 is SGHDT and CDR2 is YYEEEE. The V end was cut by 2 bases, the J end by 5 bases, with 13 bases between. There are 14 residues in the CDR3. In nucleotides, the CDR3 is TGTGCCAGCAGCTTCGATTCGGGAGAGGAGACCCAGTACTTC. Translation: CASSFDSGEETQYF.

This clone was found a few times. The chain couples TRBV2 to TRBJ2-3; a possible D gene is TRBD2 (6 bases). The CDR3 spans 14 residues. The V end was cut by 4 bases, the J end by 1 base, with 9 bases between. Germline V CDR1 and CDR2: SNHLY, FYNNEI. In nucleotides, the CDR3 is TGTGCCAGCAGTGCCCAGCGGGGCACAGATACGCAGTATTTT. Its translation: CASSAQRGTDTQYF.

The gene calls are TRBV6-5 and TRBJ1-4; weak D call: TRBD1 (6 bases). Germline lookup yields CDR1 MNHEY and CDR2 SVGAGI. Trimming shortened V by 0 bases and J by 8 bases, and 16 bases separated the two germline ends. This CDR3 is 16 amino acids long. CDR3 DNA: TGTGCCAGCAGTTACTCTGCCACACAGGGTTGGGAAAAACTGTTTTTT. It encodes CASSYSATQGWEKLFF.

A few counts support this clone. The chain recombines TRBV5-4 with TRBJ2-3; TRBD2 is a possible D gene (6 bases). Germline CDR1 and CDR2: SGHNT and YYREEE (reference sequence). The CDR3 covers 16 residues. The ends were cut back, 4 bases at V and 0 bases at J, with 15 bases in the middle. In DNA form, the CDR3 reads TGTGCCAGCAGCCGGGGGACCAAACCGAGCACAGATACGCAGTATTTT. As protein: CASSRGTKPSTDTQYF.

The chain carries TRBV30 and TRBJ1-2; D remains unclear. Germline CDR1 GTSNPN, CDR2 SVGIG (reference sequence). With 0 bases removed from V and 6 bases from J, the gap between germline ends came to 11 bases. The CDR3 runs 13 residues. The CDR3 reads CAWSVSSWNGYTF. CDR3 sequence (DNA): TGTGCCTGGAGTGTAAGCTCGTGGAATGGCTACACCTTC.

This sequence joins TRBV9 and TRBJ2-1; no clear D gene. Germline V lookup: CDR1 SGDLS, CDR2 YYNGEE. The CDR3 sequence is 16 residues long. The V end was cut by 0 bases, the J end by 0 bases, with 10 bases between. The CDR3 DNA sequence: TGTGCCAGCAGCGTAGGAGGCAGCAGCTCCTACAATGAGCAGTTCTTC. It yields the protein CASSVGGSSSYNEQFF.